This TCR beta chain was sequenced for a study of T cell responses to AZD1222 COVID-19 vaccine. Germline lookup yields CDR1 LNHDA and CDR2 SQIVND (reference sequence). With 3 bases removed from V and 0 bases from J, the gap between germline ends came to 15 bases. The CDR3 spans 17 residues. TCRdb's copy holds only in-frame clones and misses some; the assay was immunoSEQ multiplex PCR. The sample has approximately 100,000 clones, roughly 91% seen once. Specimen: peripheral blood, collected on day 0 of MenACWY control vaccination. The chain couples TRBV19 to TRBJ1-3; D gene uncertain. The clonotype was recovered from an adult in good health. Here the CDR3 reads CASSIVRDLNSGNTIYF. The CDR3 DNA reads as TGTGCCAGTAGTATTGTGAGGGATCTAAACTCTGGAAACACCATATATTTT. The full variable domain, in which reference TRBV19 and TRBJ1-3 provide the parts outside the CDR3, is DGGITQSPKYLFRKEGQNVTLSCEQNLNHDAMYWYRQDPGQGLRLIYYSQIVNDFQKGDIAEGYSVSREKKESFPLTVTSAQKNPTAFYLCASSIVRDLNSGNTIYFGEGSWLTVV.